This T cell receptor (beta chain) comes out of a study of CD8+ T cells in alopecia areata. Study-wide points: Throughout tofacitinib, many expanded lesional clones continued to persist in scalp and blood. Sharing of TCRs across patients appeared less clear than in mice, possibly for HLA-related reasons. Treatment with tofacitinib significantly lowered scalp clonality and reduced expanded CD8+ clones among the top 100.

Following RNA extraction, reverse transcription yielded cDNA that acted as the sequencing template. The assay was immunoSEQ multiplex PCR, and TCRdb's table has in-frame clones only and misses some. The sample has some 200,000 clones, about three fifths seen once. Regarding treatment: oral pan-JAK inhibitor, 5-10 mg twice daily. Individuals with alopecia areata gave both lesional scalp punch biopsies and peripheral blood for collection. The sample holds a few counts of this clone. Its antigen is still unknown. Germline-derived CDR1 and CDR2 are MGHDK and SYGVNS. The CDR3 has 17 residues. V shed 4 bases and J 6 bases; nucleotides not matched to a gene: 15.

The rearrangement uses TRBV25-1 and TRBJ1-2; TRBD1 matches 9 bases. The TCR sequence derives from a human donor with alopecia areata. The sample in question was CD4+ T cells sorted from blood, obtained at week 4, from a patient treated with tofacitinib. CDR3 sequence (DNA): TGTGCCAGCAGTGGACCGAAGCGGACAGGGGAAGGAGATGGCTACACCTTC. This encodes CASSGPKRTGEGDGYTF.